This T cell receptor beta chain was recorded in a study of shared clonotypes between healthy human individuals. Per the germline V gene, CDR1 is SGHDN and CDR2 is FVKESK. Trimming pared 3 bases from V and 3 bases from J, leaving 6 bases between. This CDR3 has 14 residues. The repertoire was sequenced with immunoSEQ multiplex PCR; TCRdb's copy has only in-frame clones and lacks some. Of some 480,000 clones in the sample, roughly 78% were seen once. The sample taken for sequencing was PBMCs. J is TRBJ2-6 and V is TRBV14; D is uncertain. The sequence was obtained from a woman between 40 and 50 years old in good health. Some clones in this sample may be carry-over from other donors' samples. CDR3: CASSQALGANVLTF. CDR3 nucleotide sequence: TGTGCCAGCAGCCAGGCCCTTGGGGCCAACGTCCTGACTTTC.